These 30 T cell receptor beta chains were all obtained from the same sample, sequenced in a study of blood T cell repertoires in COVID-19 (dated by TCRdb to about 2020). The library was prepared using the immunoSEQ multiplex PCR assay. TCRdb stores this immuneACCESS table with in-frame sequences only. Part of the clones is absent; in the studies checked, under half of the shortfall reflects unresolved V genes, and no reason is known for the rest. Across this sample there are around 140,000 clones, with approximately 79% seen only once. About 2.2% of the sample is in the top ten clones. The specimen sequenced was PBMCs or T cells enriched from blood (not recorded which). The receptors stem from a man aged 35 to 55 with acute COVID-19.

The chain recombines TRBV6-4 with TRBJ1-1; TRBD1 might be the D (5 bases). Looked up from germline, CDR1 is MRHNA and CDR2 is SNTAGT. The CDR3 extends over 13 amino acids. Trimming cost V 6 bases and J 1 base, with 9 bases left between them. The CDR3 nucleotides are TGTGCCAGCAGGGAGGGGTGGAACACTGAAGCTTTCTTT. Its protein product is CASREGWNTEAFF.

The chain joins TRBV28 to TRBJ2-1; 10 bases match TRBD2. Per germline, CDR1 MDHEN and CDR2 SYDVKM. The CDR3 has 15 residues. V shed 5 bases and J 9 bases; nucleotides not matched to a gene: 10. The CDR3, as DNA: TGTGCCAGCAGTCCGTCCAGCGGGAGGGCCAGTGAGCAGTTCTTC. Translation gives CASSPSSGRASEQFF.

The sample holds a few counts of this clone. The CDR3 loop is CAISVLQGNGGEQYF. As DNA, the CDR3 is TGTGCCATCAGTGTCCTACAGGGGAATGGCGGCGAGCAGTACTTC. The chain has TRBV10-3 and TRBJ2-7, with 7 nucleotides matching TRBD1. This CDR3 is 15 amino acids long. V shed 4 bases and J 6 bases; nucleotides not matched to a gene: 12. CDR1 is ENHRY, CDR2 SYGVKD, per germline.

V gene TRBV7-9 combines with J gene TRBJ1-1, with TRBD1 matching over 8 bases. This CDR3 contains 15 residues. After removal of 5 bases from V and 1 base from J, the junction contained 6 bases not matched to a gene. Germline values: CDR1 SEHNR, CDR2 FQNEAQ (reference sequence). CDR3 bases: TGTGCCAGCAGCGTTTTTGGGACAGGGAACACTGAAGCTTTCTTT. It specifies CASSVFGTGNTEAFF.

J is TRBJ2-1 and V is TRBV9; TRBD2 matches at 11 bases. With 4 bases clipped from V and 4 bases from J, the junction kept 7 bases outside the gene matches. The CDR3 is made up of 16 amino acids. Germline CDR1 is SGDLS and CDR2 is YYNGEE. The CDR3, as DNA: TGTGCCAGCAGCTTAAATAGCGGGAGGGTTTACAATGAGCAGTTCTTC. Residues: CASSLNSGRVYNEQFF.

This chain links TRBV3-1 (or the pseudogene TRBV3-2) with TRBJ2-3; D gene unclear. Germline V lookup: CDR1 LGHDT, CDR2 YNNKEL (reference sequence). V lost 0 bases to trimming and J lost 2 bases, with 6 bases between them. This CDR3 region has 14 residues. Written as DNA, the CDR3 is TGTGCCAGCAGCCAAGATCTTATCACAGATACGCAGTATTTT. Its translation: CASSQDLITDTQYF.

The chain carries TRBV7-9 and TRBJ2-7; 7 nucleotides line up with TRBD2. The germline V gene has CDR1 SEHNR and CDR2 FQNEAQ (reference sequence). The CDR3 is 14 amino acids. V trimming: 5 bases; J trimming: 7 bases; junction bases outside the gene matches: 11. CDR3 amino acids: CASSALARGGEQYF. The DNA for the CDR3 is TGTGCCAGCAGCGCCCTCGCAAGGGGAGGGGAGCAGTACTTC. The variable domain in full, with the rest retrieved from reference TRBV7-9 and TRBJ2-7, is DTGVSQNPRHKITKRGQNVTFRCDPISEHNRLYWYRQTLGQGPEFLTYFQNEAQLEKSRLLSDRFSAERPKGSFSTLEIQRTEQGDSAMYLCASSALARGGEQYFGPGTRLTVT.

The chain carries TRBV3-1 (or the pseudogene TRBV3-2) and TRBJ2-2; 14 bases fit TRBD2. The CDR3 is made up of 16 amino acids. V dropped 4 bases and J dropped 6; count of bases not matched to a gene: 4. In germline, CDR1 is LGHDT, CDR2 YNNKEL (reference sequence). This CDR3 reads CASSRLAGGLPGELFF. The CDR3 bases are TGTGCCAGCAGCCGACTAGCGGGGGGGCTCCCCGGGGAGCTGTTTTTT.

V gene TRBV5-3 combines with J gene TRBJ1-1, with a weak D call TRBD1 (6 bases). TRBV5-3 is annotated as an ORF whose role is uncertain. Between the trimmed V and J ends, which lost 0 bases and 4 bases, there was a span of 10 bases. CDR3 length: 14 amino acids. CDR3 loop: CARSLDRVATEAFF. As DNA, the CDR3 is TGTGCCAGAAGCTTGGACAGGGTGGCCACTGAAGCTTTCTTT.

The chain uses TRBV12-3 or TRBV12-4 and TRBJ2-5; perhaps TRBD2 as D (5 bases). The CDR3 spans 11 residues. With 8 bases removed from V and 2 bases from J, the gap between germline ends came to 6 bases. The chain's CDR3 is CASGGQETQYF. In DNA form, the CDR3 reads TGTGCCAGCGGAGGTCAAGAGACCCAGTACTTC.

The V call is TRBV3-1 (or the pseudogene TRBV3-2), the J call TRBJ2-5; TRBD1 agrees at 9 bases. After removal of 6 bases from V and 7 bases from J, the junction contained 3 bases not matched to a gene. Germline CDR1 LGHDT, CDR2 YNNKEL (reference sequence). The CDR3 has 12 amino acids. The CDR3 protein is CASSRQGGTQYF. The CDR3 nucleotides are TGTGCCAGCAGTCGACAGGGGGGGACCCAGTACTTC.

The CDR3 loop is CASSLARYEQYF. DNA for the CDR3: TGTGCCAGCAGCTTAGCTCGCTACGAGCAGTACTTC. V gene TRBV7-9 combines with J gene TRBJ2-7; D gene unclear. This CDR3 has 12 residues. Germline lookup yields CDR1 SEHNR and CDR2 FQNEAQ (reference sequence). Trimming pared 0 bases from V and 3 bases from J, leaving 3 bases between.

The rearrangement joins TRBV5-1 to TRBJ2-1; maybe TRBD2 (5 bases). Germline assignment: CDR1 SGHRS and CDR2 YFSETQ. V was pared by 5 bases and J by 1 base, with 16 bases between. The CDR3 has 16 amino acids. The CDR3 loop reads CASRALEGQSYNEQFF. DNA for the CDR3: TGCGCCAGCAGGGCCCTAGAGGGCCAATCCTACAATGAGCAGTTCTTC. The full variable domain, in which reference TRBV5-1 and TRBJ2-1 provide the parts outside the CDR3, is KAGVTQTPRYLIKTRGQQVTLSCSPISGHRSVSWYQQTPGQGLQFLFEYFSETQRNKGNFPGRFSGRQFSNSRSEMNVSTLELGDSALYLCASRALEGQSYNEQFFGPGTRLTVL.

This chain connects TRBV6-5 to TRBJ1-2; a weak D match, TRBD1 (5 bases). CDR3 size: 14 residues. Germline V lookup: CDR1 MNHEY, CDR2 SVGAGI. V was trimmed by 5 bases and J by 2 bases, leaving 12 bases between them. The CDR3 region has the DNA TGTGCCAGCAGTCCCCTCCGGGGGAACTATGGCTACACCTTC. It is translated as CASSPLRGNYGYTF.

The rearrangement uses TRBV11-2 and TRBJ2-1; 7 nucleotides align to TRBD2. The CDR3 is made up of 18 amino acids. Germline V lookup: CDR1 SGHAT, CDR2 FQNNGV. V was clipped by 6 bases and J by 3 bases; unmatched bases: 17. DNA of the CDR3: TGTGCCAGCAGTCCAATAGCGGGCTACACCATTTACTACAATGAGCAGTTCTTC. This gives the protein CASSPIAGYTIYYNEQFF. The entire variable domain, with the rest obtained from reference TRBV11-2 and TRBJ2-1, is as follows: EAGVAQSPRYKIIEKRQSVAFWCNPISGHATLYWYQQILGQGPKLLIQFQNNGVVDDSQLPKDRFSAERLKGVDSTLKIQPAKLEDSAVYLCASSPIAGYTIYYNEQFFGPGTRLTVL.

This chain uses TRBV3-1 (or the pseudogene TRBV3-2) with TRBJ2-7; TRBD2 matches 8 bases. The CDR3 is 15 amino acids. With 6 bases clipped from V and 2 bases from J, the junction kept 9 bases outside the gene matches. Germline values: CDR1 LGHDT, CDR2 YNNKEL (reference sequence). CDR3 region: CASSQSSGLPYEQYF. CDR3 nucleotides: TGTGCCAGCAGTCAATCTAGCGGGTTACCCTACGAGCAGTACTTC.

The chain has TRBV7-3 and TRBJ2-1; 9 bases match TRBD2. From germline, CDR1 is SGHTA and CDR2 FQGTGA. V lost 4 bases and J lost 7; bases outside the gene matches: 8. The CDR3 has 15 residues. The CDR3 spells CASSSLAGKGNEQFF. The CDR3 DNA sequence: TGTGCCAGCAGCTCACTAGCGGGTAAGGGGAATGAGCAGTTCTTC.

This clone was seen just once. The chain recombines TRBV18 with TRBJ2-1, with D possibly matching TRBD2 (6 bases). This CDR3 is built from 13 residues. V lost 9 bases and J lost 9, with 18 bases in between. Per the germline V gene, CDR1 is KGHSH and CDR2 is LQKENI. The CDR3 DNA is TGTGCCAGTATCGGGAGAGAGTCGGGTGAGCAGTTCTTC. This codes for CASIGRESGEQFF. Using reference TRBV18 and TRBJ2-1 for the parts outside the CDR3, the full variable domain is NAGVMQNPRHLVRRRGQEARLRCSPMKGHSHVYWYRQLPEEGLKFMVYLQKENIIDESGMPKERFSAEFPKEGPSILRIQQVVRGDSAAYFCASIGRESGEQFFGPGTRLTVL.

This chain uses TRBV27 with TRBJ1-3, with D unclear. V was trimmed by 0 bases and J by 0 bases, leaving 12 bases between them. The CDR3 contains 17 residues. Per the germline V gene, CDR1 is MNHEY and CDR2 is SMNVEV (reference sequence). The CDR3 loop reads CASSLSFPSFSGNTIYF. CDR3 in DNA: TGTGCCAGCAGTTTATCGTTCCCCTCTTTCTCTGGAAACACCATATATTTT.

The chain has TRBV5-8 and TRBJ2-7; TRBD1 matches at 10 bases. The germline V gene encodes CDR1 SGHTS and CDR2 YDEGEE. The length of the CDR3 is 15 residues. V shed 4 bases, J shed 5 bases, and the junction held 9 bases outside the gene matches. The CDR3 region has the DNA TGTGCCAGCAGCGTGCTGGGACAGGGGAAGGACGAGCAGTACTTC. Its translation is CASSVLGQGKDEQYF.

The DNA for the CDR3 is TGTGCCAGCAGCCTCTCAATAACAGGCGCCCCGGGCACCATATATTTT. Translating it yields CASSLSITGAPGTIYF. The chain uses TRBV9 and TRBJ1-3; maybe TRBD1 (5 bases). The V and J ends lost 4 bases and 9 bases respectively, with 23 bases between them. The V gene's germline CDR1 is SGDLS and CDR2 YYNGEE. The CDR3 runs to 16 residues.

A few counts support this clone. The chain couples TRBV5-1 to TRBJ2-5; 8 positions match TRBD2. The CDR3 consists of 14 residues. Germline V gives CDR1 SGHRS, CDR2 YFSETQ. V trimming: 5 bases; J trimming: 2 bases; junction bases outside the gene matches: 5. CDR3 protein: CASSFSGVQETQYF. DNA of the CDR3: TGCGCCAGCAGTTTTAGCGGGGTACAAGAGACCCAGTACTTC.

This chain connects TRBV7-9 to TRBJ2-7; tentative D call: TRBD2 (6 bases). Germline assignment: CDR1 SEHNR and CDR2 FQNEAQ (reference sequence). The CDR3 has 14 amino acids. V lost 4 bases and J lost 4, with 14 bases in between. The CDR3 nucleotides are TGTGCCAGCAGCTCTTGGGGAGGTAGTTACGAGCAGTACTTC. This sequence encodes CASSSWGGSYEQYF.

The genes are TRBV30 and TRBJ1-5, with TRBD1 identical over 11 bases. CDR3 size: 17 residues. Trimming removed 0 bases from V and 7 bases from J; junction bases left unmatched: 11. Looked up from germline, CDR1 is GTSNPN and CDR2 is SVGIG (reference sequence). The CDR3 nucleotides are TGTGCCTGGAGTGTACACGGGGACAGGGGGATAGGCCAGCCCCAGCATTTT. Amino acid sequence: CAWSVHGDRGIGQPQHF.

The chain carries TRBV6-6 and TRBJ1-1; the match to TRBD1 covers 7 bases. V was pared by 2 bases and J by 1 base, with 4 bases of the junction left unmatched. CDR1 is MNHNY and CDR2 is SVGAGI in the germline V gene (reference sequence). The CDR3 is 15 residues long. This CDR3 reads CASSYRGLENTEAFF. The CDR3 region has the DNA TGTGCCAGCAGTTACAGGGGGCTTGAGAACACTGAAGCTTTCTTT.

This clone was seen just once. V usage is TRBV5-1 and J usage is TRBJ2-2, with a possible D match to TRBD1 (6 bases). Trimming cost V 2 bases and J 0 bases, with 11 bases left between them. The germline CDR1 and CDR2 sequences are SGHRS and YFSETQ. The CDR3 contains 16 residues. The CDR3 sequence is CASSLLGGANTGELFF. CDR3 nucleotides: TGCGCCAGCAGCTTATTAGGGGGTGCGAACACCGGGGAGCTGTTTTTT.

This chain links TRBV10-3 with TRBJ1-2, with 10 bases lining up with TRBD1. Germline assignment: CDR1 ENHRY and CDR2 SYGVKD. The trim removed 0 bases at V and 8 bases at J, leaving 6 bases unmatched. CDR3 length equals 15 residues. The DNA for the CDR3 is TGTGCCATCAGTGAGTCGACAGGGGGCGCGCGGGGCTACACCTTC. Protein product: CAISESTGGARGYTF.

The chain uses TRBV21-1 and TRBJ2-5; the listed D gene, TRBD1, was not tested against the DNA. TRBV21-1 is deemed a pseudogene. The CDR3 sequence is 16 residues long. The CDR3 nucleotides read TGTGCCAGCAGCAAAGATAATGACAGAAGAGAAGAGACCCAGTACTTC. It yields the protein CASSKDNDRREETQYF.

This chain connects TRBV29-1 to TRBJ1-3, with 7 bases aligning to TRBD1. CDR3 length equals 15 residues. The germline V gene encodes CDR1 SQVTM and CDR2 ANQGSEA. Trimming removed 0 bases from V and 4 bases from J; junction bases left unmatched: 6. The CDR3 protein is CSVEDNRGAGNTIYF. The CDR3 nucleotides are TGCAGCGTTGAAGATAACAGGGGAGCAGGAAACACCATATATTTT.

The chain recombines TRBV3-1 (or the pseudogene TRBV3-2) with TRBJ1-6, with 7 nucleotides matching TRBD1. Germline lookup yields CDR1 LGHDT and CDR2 YNNKEL (reference sequence). Trimming took 3 bases from V and 5 from J; bases not matched to a gene: 7. CDR3 length: 16 residues. CDR3 DNA: TGTGCCAGCAGCCACTTCCCGGGACAGAATAATTCACCCCTCCACTTT. Amino acids: CASSHFPGQNNSPLHF.